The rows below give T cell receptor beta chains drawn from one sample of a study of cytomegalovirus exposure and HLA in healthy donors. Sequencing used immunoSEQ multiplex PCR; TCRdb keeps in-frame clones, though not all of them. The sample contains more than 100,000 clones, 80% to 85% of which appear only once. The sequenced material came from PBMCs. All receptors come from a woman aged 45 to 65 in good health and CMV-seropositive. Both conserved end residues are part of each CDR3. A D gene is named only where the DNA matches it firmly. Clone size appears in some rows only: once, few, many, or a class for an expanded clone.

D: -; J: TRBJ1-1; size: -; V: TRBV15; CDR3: CATSRVPSGSTEAFF; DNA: TGTGCCACCAGCAGAGTGCCCAGCGGAAGCACTGAAGCTTTCTTT
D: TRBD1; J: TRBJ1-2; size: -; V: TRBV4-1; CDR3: CASSRQKDTGEDYVYTF; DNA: TGCGCCAGCAGCCGACAAAAAGACACAGGGGAGGACTATGTCTACACCTTC
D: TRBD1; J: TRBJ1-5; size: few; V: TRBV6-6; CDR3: CASSASGGSNQPQHF; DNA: TGTGCCAGCAGTGCGTCAGGGGGCAGCAATCAGCCCCAGCATTTT
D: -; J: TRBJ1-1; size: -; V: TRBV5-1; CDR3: CASSLFGGADTEAFF; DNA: TGCGCCAGCAGCTTGTTTGGGGGGGCTGACACTGAAGCTTTCTTT
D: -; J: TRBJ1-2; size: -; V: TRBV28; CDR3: CASTPGIYYGYTF; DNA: TGTGCCAGCACCCCAGGGATTTACTATGGCTACACCTTC
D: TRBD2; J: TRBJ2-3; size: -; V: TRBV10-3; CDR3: CAISGLAGATDTQYF; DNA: TGTGCCATCAGTGGATTGGCGGGAGCAACAGATACGCAGTATTTT
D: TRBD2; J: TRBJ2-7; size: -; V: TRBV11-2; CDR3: CASSPLTSGEYEQYF; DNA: TGTGCCAGCAGCCCCCTGACTAGCGGGGAGTACGAGCAGTACTTC
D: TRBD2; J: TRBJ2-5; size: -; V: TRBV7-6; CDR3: CASSLLVRASGVETQYF; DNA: TGTGCCAGCAGCTTACTCGTTCGGGCTAGCGGGGTAGAGACCCAGTACTTC
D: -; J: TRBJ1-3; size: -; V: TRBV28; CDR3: CASSFSGTGDTIYF; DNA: TGTGCCAGCAGTTTCTCGGGGACTGGTGACACCATATATTTT
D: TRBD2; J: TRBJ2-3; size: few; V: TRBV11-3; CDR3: CASSLASPGGTQYF; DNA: TGTGCCAGCAGCTTAGCCTCTCCGGGAGGTACGCAGTATTTT
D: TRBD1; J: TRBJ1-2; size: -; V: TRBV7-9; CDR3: CASSLVGTGNGYTF; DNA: TGTGCCAGCAGCTTAGTGGGGACAGGGAATGGCTACACCTTC
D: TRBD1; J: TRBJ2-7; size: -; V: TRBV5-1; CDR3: CASSPTGTGSVYEQYF; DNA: TGCGCCAGCAGCCCGACCGGGACAGGGTCTGTCTACGAGCAGTACTTC
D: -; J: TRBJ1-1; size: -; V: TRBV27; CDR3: CASSHQTANTEAFF; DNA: TGTGCCAGCAGCCACCAGACAGCGAACACTGAAGCTTTCTTT
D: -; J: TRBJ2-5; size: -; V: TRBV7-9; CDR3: CASSLGGGLNGETQYF; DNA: TGTGCCAGCAGCTTAGGTGGGGGACTCAACGGGGAGACCCAGTACTTC
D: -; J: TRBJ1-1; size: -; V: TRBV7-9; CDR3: CASSSTITEAFF; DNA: TGTGCCAGCAGCTCGACAATTACTGAAGCCTTCTTT
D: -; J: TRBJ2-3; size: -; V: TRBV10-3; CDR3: CAISESTGTDTQYF; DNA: TGTGCCATCAGTGAGTCGACTGGCACAGATACGCAGTATTTT
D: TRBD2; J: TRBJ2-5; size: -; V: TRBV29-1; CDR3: CSVGNSGGSETQYF; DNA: TGCAGCGTTGGAAATAGCGGGGGGTCTGAGACCCAGTACTTC
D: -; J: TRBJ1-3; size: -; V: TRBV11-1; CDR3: CASSLRSGNTIYF; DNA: TGTGCCAGCAGCTTACGTTCTGGAAACACCATATATTTT
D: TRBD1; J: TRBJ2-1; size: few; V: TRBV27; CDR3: CASSFRDREYEQFF; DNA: TGTGCCAGCAGTTTCCGGGACAGGGAGTATGAGCAGTTCTTC
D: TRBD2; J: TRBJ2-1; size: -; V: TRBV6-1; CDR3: CASQRESKDNEQFF; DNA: TGTGCCAGCCAGCGGGAGTCTAAGGACAATGAGCAGTTCTTC
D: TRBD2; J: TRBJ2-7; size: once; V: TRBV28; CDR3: CASSETGTTLSYEQYF; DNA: TGTGCCAGCAGTGAAACCGGGACTACTCTCTCCTACGAGCAGTACTTC
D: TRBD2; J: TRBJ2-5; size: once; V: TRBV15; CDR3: CATSTFWGGGETQYF; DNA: TGTGCCACCAGCACGTTCTGGGGCGGGGGAGAGACCCAGTACTTC
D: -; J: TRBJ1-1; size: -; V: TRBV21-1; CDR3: CASSKAQKMDCRRPPEAFF; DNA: TGTGCCAGCAGCAAAGCGCAAAAAATGGACTGTAGGAGACCCCCCGAAGCTTTCTTT
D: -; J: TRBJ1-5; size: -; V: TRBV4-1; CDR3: CASSQGSSNQPQHF; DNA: TGCGCCAGCAGCCAAGGCAGTTCCAATCAGCCCCAGCATTTT
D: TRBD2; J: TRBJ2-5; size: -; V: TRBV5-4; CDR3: CASSRDGLAGGETQYF; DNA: TGTGCCAGCAGCCGCGACGGACTAGCGGGAGGGGAGACCCAGTACTTC
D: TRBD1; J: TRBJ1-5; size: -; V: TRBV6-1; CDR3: CASRRGQGNQPQHF; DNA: TGTGCCAGCAGACGTGGACAGGGCAATCAGCCCCAGCATTTT
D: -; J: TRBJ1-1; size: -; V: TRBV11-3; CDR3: CASSFGGTLNTEAFF; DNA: TGTGCCAGCAGCTTTGGAGGGACTCTGAACACTGAAGCTTTCTTT
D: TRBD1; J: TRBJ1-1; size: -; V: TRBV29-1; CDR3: CSVFFRDRGDTEAFF; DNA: TGCAGCGTTTTTTTCCGGGACAGGGGGGACACTGAAGCTTTCTTT
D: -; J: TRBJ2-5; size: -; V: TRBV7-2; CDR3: CASSLNRGGQGETQYF; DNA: TGTGCCAGCAGCCTAAACCGGGGCGGGCAGGGGGAGACCCAGTACTTC
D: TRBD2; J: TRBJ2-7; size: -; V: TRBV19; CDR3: CASSPLAGEGYEQYF; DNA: TGTGCCAGTAGTCCCCTAGCGGGGGAGGGCTACGAGCAGTACTTC
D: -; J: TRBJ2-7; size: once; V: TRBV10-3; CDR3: CAISESRSGSYEQYF; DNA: TGTGCCATCAGTGAGTCGAGATCGGGCTCCTACGAGCAGTACTTC
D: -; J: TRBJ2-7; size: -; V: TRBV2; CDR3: CASSFYGGYEQYF; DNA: TGTGCCAGCAGTTTCTACGGGGGTTACGAGCAGTACTTC
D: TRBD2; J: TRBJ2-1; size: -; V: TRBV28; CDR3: CASSPREGVQEQFF; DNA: TGTGCCAGCAGCCCCCGGGAGGGGGTTCAAGAGCAGTTCTTC
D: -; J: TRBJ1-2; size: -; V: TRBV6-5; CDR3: CASSTRDMSLNGYTF; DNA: TGTGCCAGCAGTACCCGGGACATGAGCCTCAATGGCTACACCTTC
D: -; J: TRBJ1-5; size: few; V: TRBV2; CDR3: CASSAPSQGLVSNQPQHF; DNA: TGTGCCAGCAGCGCCCCCTCTCAGGGGTTAGTGAGCAATCAGCCCCAGCATTTT
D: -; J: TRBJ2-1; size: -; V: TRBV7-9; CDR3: CASSTRTGREQGNEQFF; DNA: TGTGCCAGCAGCACAAGGACAGGGAGGGAGCAGGGCAATGAGCAGTTCTTC
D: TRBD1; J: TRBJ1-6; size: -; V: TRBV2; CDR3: CASTRQGVDSPLHF; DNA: TGTGCCAGCACTCGACAGGGGGTGGATTCACCCCTCCACTTT
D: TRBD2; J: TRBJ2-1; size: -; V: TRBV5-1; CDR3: CASSLRRGLVGNEQFF; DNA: TGCGCCAGCAGCTTGAGAAGGGGACTAGTCGGCAATGAGCAGTTCTTC
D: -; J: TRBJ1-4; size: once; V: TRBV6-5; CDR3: CASSLNREGKLFF; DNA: TGTGCCAGCAGTTTGAACAGGGAGGGAAAACTGTTTTTT
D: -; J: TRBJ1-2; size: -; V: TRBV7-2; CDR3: CASSYLRAGGYTF; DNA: TGTGCCAGCAGTTACCTCAGGGCTGGTGGCTACACCTTC
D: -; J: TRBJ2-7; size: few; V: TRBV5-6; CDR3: CASSLQFSYEQYF; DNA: TGTGCCAGCAGCTTGCAATTCTCCTACGAGCAGTACTTC
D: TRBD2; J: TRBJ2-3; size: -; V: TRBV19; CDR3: CASSPPLGLAGVDTQYF; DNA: TGTGCCAGTAGTCCGCCCTTGGGACTAGCGGGAGTAGATACGCAGTATTTT
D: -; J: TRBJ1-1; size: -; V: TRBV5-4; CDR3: CASSLGGFMNTEAFF; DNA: TGTGCCAGCAGCTTGGGAGGCTTCATGAACACTGAAGCTTTCTTT
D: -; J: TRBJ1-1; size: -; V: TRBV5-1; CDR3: CASSLDRAGSEAFF; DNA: TGCGCCAGCAGCTTGGACAGGGCTGGTTCTGAAGCTTTCTTT
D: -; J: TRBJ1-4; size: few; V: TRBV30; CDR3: CAWSEGSNEKLFF; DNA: TGTGCCTGGAGTGAGGGGTCTAATGAAAAACTGTTTTTT
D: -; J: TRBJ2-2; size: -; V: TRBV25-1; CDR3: CASSDPGLATGELFF; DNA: TGTGCCAGCAGTGATCCCGGTCTAGCCACCGGGGAGCTGTTTTTT
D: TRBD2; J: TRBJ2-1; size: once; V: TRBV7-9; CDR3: CASSLELAEFNEQFF; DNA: TGTGCCAGCAGCTTAGAGCTAGCGGAGTTCAATGAGCAGTTCTTC